This T cell receptor beta chain was identified in a study of blood T cell repertoires in COVID-19. Produced via immunoSEQ multiplex PCR; TCRdb's table is partial and in-frame only. The sample holds about 150,000 clones, about nine tenths seen once. From germline, CDR1 is MRHNA and CDR2 SNTAGT. The ends lost 4 bases at V and 5 bases at J; junction bases unmatched: 4. This CDR3 is 13 amino acids long. The rearrangement links TRBV6-4 to TRBJ2-5, with TRBD2 identical over 7 bases. Input material: peripheral blood. The sequence derives from a man aged 50-59 years who had recovered from COVID-19. In nucleotides, the CDR3 is TGTGCCAGCAGTGCCCGGCGGGGGGAGACCCAGTACTTC. Protein sequence: CASSARRGETQYF.